The next 14 T cell receptor beta chains were all read from a single sample in a study of T cells in Graves' hyperthyroidism and ophthalmopathy. TCR beta CDR3 region amplification was performed from RNA transcripts. TCR CDR3 regions were first amplified by RT-PCR with HTBI primers. TCRdb re-called the multiplex PCR reads through MiXCR, storing one row per CDR3 protein. There are 250,000 to 300,000 distinct CDR3 sequences in the sample; roughly 19% occur only once, and 35% to 45% lies in the top ten. What was sequenced was blood. These receptors were collected from a man aged 50 to 60 with Graves' ophthalmopathy.

This clonotype has a count of ten or more. The chain links TRBV3-1 to TRBJ2-3; D gene ambiguous. With 7 bases removed from V and 2 bases from J, the gap between germline ends came to 10 bases. Germline V lookup: CDR1 LGHDT, CDR2 YNNKEL (reference sequence). The CDR3 covers 13 residues. CDR3 protein: CASKGRFTDTQYF. The CDR3 DNA reads TGTGCCAGCAAGGGCAGGTTCACAGATACGCAGTATTTT.

In this sample, this clonotype turned up a few times. V gene TRBV20-1 combines with J gene TRBJ1-3, with 10 bases aligning to TRBD1. The V gene's germline CDR1 is DFQATT and CDR2 SNEGSKA (reference sequence). This CDR3 is built from 15 residues. The J segment lost 7 bases and the V segment lost 3 bases, leaving 9 bases of the junction unmatched. This CDR3 is CSARSGGTGVNTIYF. The CDR3 nucleotides are TGCAGTGCTAGGTCAGGCGGGACAGGGGTTAACACCATATATTTT.

This clonotype was seen ten or more times. J is TRBJ2-1 and V is TRBV20-1, with 9 bases aligning to TRBD2. The CDR3 covers 17 residues. Germline values: CDR1 DFQATT, CDR2 SNEGSKA (reference sequence). The V gene end was trimmed by 0 bases and the J gene end by 9 bases; junction bases not matched to a gene: 15. CDR3 nucleotides: TGCAGTGCTAGAGATTTCCTTGGCGGGAGGGCATGGAGTGAGCAGTTCTTC. Translation gives CSARDFLGGRAWSEQFF.

This chain connects TRBV6-2 or TRBV6-3 to TRBJ2-2; D is uncertain. The CDR3 loop spans 14 amino acids. Germline-derived CDR1 and CDR2 are MNHEY and SVGEGT. V gave up 7 bases and J gave up 6 bases, with 15 bases separating them. The CDR3 DNA reads as TGTGCCAGCAAGCCCCAACAAGACGCCGGGGAGCTGTTTTTT. It encodes CASKPQQDAGELFF.

The chain employs TRBV14 and TRBJ1-2; D gene uncertain. The V gene lost 1 base and the J gene lost 8 bases, with 14 bases spanning the gap. Germline CDR1 and CDR2: SGHDN and FVKESK. The CDR3 covers 14 residues. The CDR3 loop reads CASSQAKGFVGYTF. In nucleotides, the CDR3 is TGTGCCAGCAGCCAAGCAAAGGGCTTTGTCGGCTACACCTTC.

Of note for this clonotype: A junction end diverges from the germline sequence, so it may reflect a read error. The chain has TRBV2 and TRBJ2-5, with 7 nucleotides matching TRBD2. The CDR3 has 15 residues. Germline V gene lookup returns CDR1 SNHLY and CDR2 FYNNEI. The CDR3 coding sequence is TGTGCCACCAGTGATTTGCGCGGGACTACAGAGACCCAGTACTTC. Protein product: CATSDLRGTTETQYF.

CDR3: CASGTPGPWGYSNQPQHF. The CDR3, as DNA: TGTGCTAGTGGAACACCGGGACCCTGGGGATATAGCAATCAGCCCCAGCATTTT. The rearrangement links TRBV12-5 to TRBJ1-5, with D possibly matching TRBD1 (5 bases). CDR1 and CDR2 (germline): LGHNT, FRNRAP. This CDR3 comprises 18 residues. Deletions cut 6 bases from V and 0 bases from J, with 21 bases between.

This clonotype was seen ten or more times. V gene TRBV6-2 or TRBV6-3 combines with J gene TRBJ2-3; 9 nucleotides line up with TRBD2. CDR1 MNHEY and CDR2 SVGEGT come from the germline V gene. Trimming cost V 6 bases and J 3 bases; bases outside gene matches: 10. The CDR3 has 16 amino acids. The CDR3 sequence: CASSPIAGEGTDTQYF. The CDR3 bases are TGTGCCAGCAGCCCGATAGCGGGAGAGGGGACAGATACGCAGTATTTT.

The genes are TRBV9 and TRBJ2-1, with 12 bases that match TRBD2. Germline V gene sequence: CDR1 SGDLS, CDR2 YYNGEE. V shed 0 bases, J shed 7 bases, and the junction held 5 bases outside the gene matches. This CDR3 has 16 residues. The CDR3 is CASSVDSSGRVNEQFF. The CDR3 coding sequence is TGTGCCAGCAGCGTAGATTCTAGCGGGAGGGTTAATGAGCAGTTCTTC. Using reference TRBV9 and TRBJ2-1 for the parts outside the CDR3, the full variable domain is DSGVTQTPKHLITATGQRVTLRCSPRSGDLSVYWYQQSLDQGLQFLIQYYNGEERAKGNILERFSAQQFPDLHSELNLSSLELGDSALYFCASSVDSSGRVNEQFFGPGTRLTVL.

At least ten counts were recorded for this clonotype. V usage is TRBV11-2 and J usage is TRBJ1-4; D remains unclear. V was shortened by 3 bases and J by 7 bases, with 21 bases between the two germline ends. CDR1 and CDR2 (germline): SGHAT, FQNNGV. The CDR3 length is 17 residues. CDR3 loop: CASSFQAPVSAGEKLFF. CDR3 DNA: TGTGCCAGCAGCTTCCAAGCCCCGGTTTCCGCAGGTGAAAAACTGTTTTTT.

This sequence joins TRBV6-1 and TRBJ1-1; D might be TRBD1 (6 bases). V shed 8 bases and J shed 3 bases, with 16 bases lying between them. This CDR3 region has 14 residues. Germline V gives CDR1 MNHNS, CDR2 SASEGT. The CDR3 region is CASGPRGGDTEAFF. In DNA, the CDR3 is TGTGCCAGCGGGCCGAGAGGGGGGGACACTGAAGCTTTCTTT.

This sequence joins TRBV7-6 and TRBJ1-1, with D hard to call. This CDR3 has 17 residues. Germline V lookup: CDR1 SGHVS, CDR2 FNYEAQ. Trimming took 6 bases from V and 6 from J, leaving 26 bases between them. The CDR3, as DNA: TGTGCCAGCAGTTTTCCATCCTCGGGCACTCAAGGTCCTGAAGCTTTCTTT. Protein sequence: CASSFPSSGTQGPEAFF.

CDR3 amino acids: CASSFSRQGNSPLHF. CDR3 coding DNA: TGCGCCAGCAGCTTTAGCCGACAGGGGAATTCACCCCTCCACTTT. The chain employs TRBV5-1 and TRBJ1-6; 8 bases are a match to TRBD1. J gave up 7 bases and V 2 bases, and 5 bases lay outside the gene matches. Germline assignment: CDR1 SGHRS and CDR2 YFSETQ. The CDR3 spans 15 residues.

This chain joins TRBV20-1 and TRBJ2-2; the match to TRBD2 covers 9 bases. V shed 0 bases and J 4 bases; nucleotides not matched to a gene: 12. This CDR3 contains 18 residues. The germline CDR1 and CDR2 sequences are DFQATT and SNEGSKA (reference sequence). The CDR3 sequence: CSARDPLRGSGSTGELFF. CDR3 sequence (DNA): TGCAGTGCTAGAGATCCACTTCGGGGTAGCGGGAGCACCGGGGAGCTGTTTTTT.